This T cell receptor beta chain stems from a study of control samples from healthy donors and cancer patients. Assay used: immunoSEQ multiplex PCR; TCRdb lists only in-frame clones, some missing. The top ten clones hold 4% to 5.5% of a sample with around 150,000 clones, about nine tenths of them seen once. Trimming left V 6 bases short and J 0 bases short, with 7 bases between. Germline assignment: CDR1 LGHNT and CDR2 FRNRAP. CDR3 size: 13 residues. The chain joins TRBV12-5 to TRBJ2-3; tentatively, D is TRBD2 (5 bases). Sequenced sample: blood. This clonotype was sampled from a man aged 25 to 40 in good health. The CDR3: CASGEVSTDTQYF. CDR3 coding DNA: TGTGCTAGTGGGGAGGTTAGCACAGATACGCAGTATTTT.